This T cell receptor beta chain was found in a study of PD-L1 blockade in urothelial cancer. Study overall: Researchers found blood samples held a median of 141,255 T cells.

Profiling relied on immunoSEQ multiplex PCR, and the TCRdb table lists in-frame clones only, not all of them. Of about 84,000 clones detected, about four fifths appear once; the ten largest clones hold more than 9%. J gave up 6 bases and V 3 bases, and 14 bases lay outside the gene matches. The length of the CDR3 is 17 residues. Germline V gene lookup returns CDR1 LNHDA and CDR2 SQIVND (reference sequence). J is TRBJ1-5 and V is TRBV19; 7 nucleotides line up with TRBD1. The clonotype originates from a man aged 65 to 85 with urothelial cancer. This specimen consisted of PBMCs, obtained around atezolizumab (anti-PD-L1) treatment. CDR3 DNA sequence: TGTGCCAGTAGTATTTCCAATACAGGGGTAAGGGGTCAGCCCCAGCATTTT. It is translated as CASSISNTGVRGQPQHF.